This T cell receptor beta chain was observed in a study of T cell changes during pregnancy in multiple sclerosis. Assay: immunoSEQ multiplex PCR; the TCRdb copy retains only in-frame clones and omits some. The sample contains under 60,000 clones, roughly 92% of which appear only once. The material was CD4+ T cells from peripheral blood mononuclear cells, obtained in the second trimester of pregnancy. The receptor comes from a female donor in good health, enrolled as a control in a pregnancy study.

The CDR3 nucleotides are TGTGCCAGCAGCGGAGGGCAGGGGAGTTACAATGAGCAGTTCTTC. Amino acids: CASSGGQGSYNEQFF. V gene TRBV9 combines with J gene TRBJ2-1; D may be TRBD1 (6 bases). Germline V lookup: CDR1 SGDLS, CDR2 YYNGEE. With 3 bases removed from V and 4 bases from J, the gap between germline ends came to 14 bases. The CDR3 runs to 15 residues.